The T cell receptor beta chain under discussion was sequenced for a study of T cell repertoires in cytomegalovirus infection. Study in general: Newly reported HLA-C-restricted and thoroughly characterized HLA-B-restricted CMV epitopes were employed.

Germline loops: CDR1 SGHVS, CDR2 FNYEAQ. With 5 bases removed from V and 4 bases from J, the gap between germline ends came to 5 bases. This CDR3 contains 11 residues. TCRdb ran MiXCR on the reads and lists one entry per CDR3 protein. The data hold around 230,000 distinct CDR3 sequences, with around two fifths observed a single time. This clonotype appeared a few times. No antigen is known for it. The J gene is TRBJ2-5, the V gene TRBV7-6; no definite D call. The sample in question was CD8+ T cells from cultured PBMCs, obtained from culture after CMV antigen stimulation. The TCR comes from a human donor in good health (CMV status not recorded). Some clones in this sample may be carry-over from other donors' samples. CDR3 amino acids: CASSQTETQYF. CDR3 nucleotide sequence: TGTGCCAGCAGCCAAACAGAGACCCAGTACTTC.